This T cell receptor (beta chain) emerged from a study of HIV-infected patients and healthy controls. TCRdb processed the 5' RACE reads anew with MiXCR; each CDR3 protein has one entry. The table includes 15,000 to 20,000 distinct CDR3 sequences, about 17% detected once. This CDR3 contains 16 residues. The junction had 12 bases not matched to a gene; V was cut back by 0 bases and J by 7 bases. The V gene's germline CDR1 is DFQATT and CDR2 SNEGSKA (reference sequence). In its sample, this clonotype was seen many times. Material: CD8+ T cells from blood. The chain is built from TRBV20-1 and TRBJ2-3; 8 bases are shared with TRBD2. This sequence was found in a human donor in good health. CDR3 nucleotides: TGCAGTGCTAGAGATGCGGGGGGCCGGCCAACAAATACGCAGTATTTT. It translates to CSARDAGGRPTNTQYF.